This TCR beta chain was documented in a study of blood T cell repertoires in COVID-19. Libraries were prepared by immunoSEQ multiplex PCR; TCRdb keeps only in-frame clonotypes and omits some of them. The sample comprises about 210,000 clones, roughly four fifths of which are singletons, and roughly 7.6% rests with the top ten. Deletions cut 2 bases from V and 1 base from J, with 8 bases between. The CDR3 runs to 14 residues. CDR1 is LGHNA and CDR2 is YNFKEQ in the germline V gene. The chain has TRBV4-2 and TRBJ1-1; D not resolved. The sample comprised peripheral blood. The receptor was isolated from a woman in her fifties or sixties with active or convalescent COVID-19. Here the CDR3 DNA reads TGTGCCAGCAGCCAACGGGTTGGGAACACTGAAGCTTTCTTT. It codes for CASSQRVGNTEAFF.